Included here is one TCR beta chain sequence, with context. Its antigen is as yet unknown. CDR1 is SGHKS, CDR2 YYEKEE, per germline (reference sequence). The V gene lost 4 bases and the J gene lost 6 bases, with 11 bases spanning the gap. The CDR3 covers 13 residues. The data were taken from a study of radiation and T cells in renal cell carcinoma. This sample's time point: blood 2 weeks post-SBRT. Treatment described: 15 Gy SBRT to primary tumor, nephrectomy 4 weeks later. Radiation-treated patients gave blood at baseline, week 2 and week 4. Produced via immunoSEQ multiplex PCR; TCRdb's table is partial and in-frame only. The repertoire holds some 120,000 clones, 85% to 90% seen once, with 5.8% in the top ten. Broader study findings: In blood, top tumor clones expanded by 2 weeks, shrinking by 4.

The V call is TRBV5-5, the J call TRBJ2-4; the D call may be TRBD1 or TRBD2 (5 bases each). The TCR sequence derives from a woman in her 70s with renal cell carcinoma. This sample comprised blood, obtained from a patient whose treatment included radiotherapy and nephrectomy. The CDR3 protein is CASSLGTTNIQYF. In DNA, the CDR3 is TGTGCCAGCAGCCTAGGGACGACAAACATTCAGTACTTC.